Each of the 21 T cell receptor beta chains below was sequenced from the same sample in a study of blood T cell repertoires in COVID-19 (dated by TCRdb to about 2020). The method was the immunoSEQ multiplex PCR assay. TCRdb holds this immuneACCESS table with in-frame rearrangements only. Some clones are missing; in checked studies, unresolved V genes explain under half, and the rest has no known cause. The sample contains tens of thousands of clones, 85% to 90% of them found a single time. In total, the top ten clones hold 25% to 35% of the sample. Source material: peripheral blood. These receptor sequences come from a human donor in a cohort sampled during active COVID-19.

The chain has TRBV4-1 and TRBJ1-1, with D perhaps TRBD1 (6 bases). Germline loops: CDR1 MGHRA, CDR2 YSYEKL. V lost 4 bases and J lost 1, with 19 bases in between. The CDR3 is 17 amino acids. For the CDR3, the DNA is TGCGCCAGCAGCCGAAAGGGGGATGCAGGGGAGAACACTGAAGCTTTCTTT. Its protein is CASSRKGDAGENTEAFF.

The chain links TRBV5-8 to TRBJ2-4; D remains ambiguous. The CDR3 has 16 amino acids. The V end lost 2 bases, the J end lost 0 bases, and 12 bases lay between the germline ends. CDR1 is SGHTS, CDR2 YDEGEE, per germline. As DNA, the CDR3 is TGTGCCAGCAGCTTCAGGCAGGCGCTAGCCAAAAACATTCAGTACTTC. Translating gives CASSFRQALAKNIQYF.

This chain uses TRBV14 with TRBJ1-1; D unresolved. The CDR3 spans 14 residues. V was clipped by 1 base and J by 5 bases, with 11 bases between them. Germline values: CDR1 SGHDN, CDR2 FVKESK. Here the CDR3 DNA reads TGTGCCAGCAGCCAAGTGATAGGAGGGACTGAAGCTTTCTTT. Protein sequence: CASSQVIGGTEAFF.

V gene TRBV24-1 combines with J gene TRBJ2-1; 9 bases align to TRBD2. Germline V lookup: CDR1 KGHDR, CDR2 SFDVKD. The length of the CDR3 is 16 residues. Unmatched junction bases numbered 3, after V lost 4 bases and J lost 0 bases. CDR3 in DNA: TGTGCCACCAGTGACTATAGCGGGAGCTCCTACAATGAGCAGTTCTTC. This sequence encodes CATSDYSGSSYNEQFF.

V usage is TRBV6-6 and J usage is TRBJ2-7, with 9 nucleotides matching TRBD1. Trimming at V came to 6 bases and at J to 0 bases, leaving 6 bases not matched to a gene. The CDR3 runs to 15 residues. Germline V lookup: CDR1 MNHNY, CDR2 SVGAGI (reference sequence). The CDR3 sequence: CASRDDRGNSYEQYF. The CDR3 nucleotides read TGTGCCAGCAGGGATGACAGGGGGAACTCCTACGAGCAGTACTTC.

The CDR3 DNA reads TGTGCCAGTTTTACTGCTAACTATGGCTACACCTTC. Translating it yields CASFTANYGYTF. The V gene is TRBV6-5, the J gene TRBJ1-2, with unresolved D. Germline V gives CDR1 MNHEY, CDR2 SVGAGI. CDR3 size: 12 residues. Trimming removed 9 bases at V and 0 bases at J, with 8 bases between.

Here the CDR3 DNA reads TGTGCCAGCAGAGGTGACTCGCAAGAGACCCAGTACTTC. It specifies CASRGDSQETQYF. J is TRBJ2-5 and V is TRBV2; no reliable D call. The CDR3 extends over 13 amino acids. Trimming took off 6 bases at V and 2 bases at J, with 10 bases between the two ends. From germline, CDR1 is SNHLY and CDR2 FYNNEI.

V gene TRBV4-2 combines with J gene TRBJ2-6; D is uncertain. The germline V gene encodes CDR1 LGHNA and CDR2 YNFKEQ. V was shortened by 0 bases and J by 0 bases, with 9 bases between the two germline ends. This CDR3 spans 17 amino acids. The CDR3 coding sequence is TGTGCCAGCAGCCAAGAGGCCTTACACTCTGGGGCCAACGTCCTGACTTTC. Translated, it gives CASSQEALHSGANVLTF.

Only one count was recorded for this clone. The rearrangement links TRBV27 to TRBJ2-2; D is perhaps TRBD2 (5 bases). The CDR3 is 15 amino acids. V gave up 3 bases and J gave up 1 base, with 9 bases separating them. CDR1 and CDR2 from the germline V gene are MNHEY and SMNVEV (reference sequence). The CDR3 DNA reads TGTGCCAGCAGTTTCAGCAGCGGGAACACCGGGGAGCTGTTTTTT. Amino acids: CASSFSSGNTGELFF.

This chain uses TRBV7-5 with TRBJ2-1; the table's D call, TRBD2, was not checked against the DNA. TRBV7-5 is noted as a pseudogene. This CDR3 is built from 15 residues. The CDR3 region is CARSGLFSRNNEQFF. CDR3 nucleotides: TGTGCCAGAAGCGGGTTGTTCTCTAGGAACAATGAGCAGTTCTTC.

The V gene is TRBV24-1, the J gene TRBJ1-1; 7 nucleotides align to TRBD1. CDR1 is KGHDR and CDR2 is SFDVKD in the germline V gene. The CDR3 is 16 residues long. Trimming removed 2 bases from V and 1 base from J; junction bases left unmatched: 6. CDR3 nucleotides: TGTGCCACCAGTGATTCGCCCGGGACAGAGAACACTGAAGCTTTCTTT. This codes for CATSDSPGTENTEAFF.

The rearrangement joins TRBV7-6 to TRBJ2-3, with D tentatively TRBD1 (5 bases). The CDR3 is 16 residues long. CDR1 is SGHVS and CDR2 is FNYEAQ in the germline V gene. Trimming shortened V by 4 bases and J by 0 bases, and 14 bases separated the two germline ends. The DNA for the CDR3 is TGTGCCAGCAGCTCCCGCGAAGGGGCAAGCACAGATACGCAGTATTTT. It is translated as CASSSREGASTDTQYF.

This chain joins TRBV7-3 and TRBJ2-2; 12 nucleotides line up with TRBD2. The CDR3 covers 18 residues. Germline trimming cut 1 base from V and 5 bases from J; bases unmatched to any gene: 8. Looked up from germline, CDR1 is SGHTA and CDR2 is FQGTGA. The CDR3 here is CASSLNPLAGGVTGELFF. The CDR3 nucleotides read TGTGCCAGCAGCTTAAATCCCCTAGCGGGAGGGGTAACCGGGGAGCTGTTTTTT.

The J gene is TRBJ2-6, the V gene TRBV7-2; a weak D match, TRBD1 (6 bases). This CDR3 region has 17 residues. Trimming took off 5 bases at V and 0 bases at J, with 14 bases between the two ends. Germline CDR1 and CDR2: SGHTA and FQGNSA. The CDR3 here is CASSHRTAHSGANVLTF. The CDR3, as DNA: TGTGCCAGCAGCCACCGGACAGCTCACTCTGGGGCCAACGTCCTGACTTTC.

The chain has TRBV18 and TRBJ2-5; 8 positions match TRBD2. V lost 6 bases to trimming and J lost 1 base; unmatched junction nucleotides: 4. Germline V gives CDR1 KGHSH, CDR2 LQKENI. CDR3 length equals 14 residues. CDR3 in amino acids: CASSLAGGQETQYF. CDR3 nucleotides: TGTGCCAGCTCCTTGGCGGGGGGCCAAGAGACCCAGTACTTC.

In regard to this clone: This CDR3 is missing its conserved last phenylalanine or tryptophan, likely due to a read error. No DNA is shown, since the ends of the CDR3 on it are uncertain; the CDR3 is the one TCRdb lists. The rearrangement links TRBV6-4 to TRBJ2-7; TRBD2, as called in the table, went unchecked against the DNA. The CDR3 is 10 amino acids long, termini counted. Germline values: CDR1 MRHNA, CDR2 SNTAGT. The CDR3 here is CASKTLRVLD.

This clone was found a few times. As DNA, the CDR3 is TGTGCCAGCAGCCGGACAGGGGCTGCAGATACGCAGTATTTT. It specifies CASSRTGAADTQYF. The V and J genes are TRBV11-3 and TRBJ2-3; TRBD1 matches at 9 bases. Trimming at V came to 5 bases and at J to 4 bases, leaving 4 bases not matched to a gene. Germline V gives CDR1 SGHNT, CDR2 YENEEA. The CDR3 is made up of 14 amino acids.

This chain links TRBV2 with TRBJ2-1, with 9 bases matching TRBD2. Germline values: CDR1 SNHLY, CDR2 FYNNEI. Trimming cost V 6 bases and J 5 bases; bases outside gene matches: 5. This CDR3 has 14 amino acids. DNA of the CDR3: TGTGCCAGCAGGCGGGAGGGCCTAAACAATGAGCAGTTCTTC. Translating gives CASRREGLNNEQFF.

This clone was recorded once. The chain combines TRBV30 with TRBJ2-7; 10 bases are a match to TRBD2. The CDR3 loop spans 15 amino acids. Germline lookup yields CDR1 GTSNPN and CDR2 SVGIG (reference sequence). Trimming removed 3 bases from V and 8 bases from J; junction bases left unmatched: 13. CDR3 in DNA: TGTGCCTGGAGCCCTCTAGCGGGGGCCCTCTGGAAGCAGTACTTC. Its protein is CAWSPLAGALWKQYF.

This CDR3 is CASSPTVQNEKLFF. The DNA for the CDR3 is TGTGCCAGCAGCCCGACAGTCCAGAATGAAAAACTGTTTTTT. The chain carries TRBV3-1 (or the pseudogene TRBV3-2) and TRBJ1-4; D possibly corresponds to TRBD1 (5 bases). This CDR3 is 14 amino acids long. CDR1 and CDR2 from the germline V gene are LGHDT and YNNKEL (reference sequence). V was trimmed by 4 bases and J by 5 bases, leaving 11 bases between them.

The genes are TRBV5-1 and TRBJ2-5, with D possibly matching TRBD1 (7 bases). The V end lost 3 bases, the J end lost 4 bases, and 13 bases lay between the germline ends. The CDR3 consists of 14 residues. Germline CDR1 and CDR2: SGHRS and YFSETQ. The chain's CDR3 is CASSSQGRTETQYF. As DNA, the CDR3 is TGCGCCAGCAGCTCACAGGGGAGGACAGAGACCCAGTACTTC.